This TCR beta chain was profiled in a study of shared clonotypes between healthy human individuals. Study observations and caveats: Larger estimated richness was generally recorded for naive subsets relative to memory subsets.

Regarding this clone: Antigen specificity is unknown.

Method: immunoSEQ multiplex PCR; TCRdb's copy keeps in-frame clones and lacks some. The sample shows more than 2,000,000 clones, around 90% of them seen only once. This sequence was found in a man younger than 35 in good health. The sequenced sample was naive CD4+ T cells sorted from blood. Subset specified: CD45RA+ positively selected.

The CDR3 sequence: CASSLGASGGDTQYF. Written as DNA, the CDR3 is TGTGCCAGCAGCTTAGGGGCTAGCGGGGGAGATACGCAGTATTTT. The chain uses TRBV11-2 and TRBJ2-3; 10 bases line up with TRBD2. Germline V CDR1 and CDR2: SGHAT, FQNNGV. The length of the CDR3 is 15 residues. With V trimmed by 1 base and J by 5 bases, 3 bases remained unmatched.